Detailed here is one T cell receptor beta chain. These data are taken from a study of blood T cell repertoires in COVID-19. For the study at large: There were acute and convalescent COVID-19 samples, and they came from the United States, Italy and Spain. T cells, B-cell-depleted T cells, or PBMCs provided the cDNA or gDNA that served as material.

As handled by the study authors: Amplification with reference gene primers provided the estimates of nucleated cell counts. Clones were sequenced by immunoSEQ multiplex PCR, and TCRdb holds only the in-frame ones, with some missing. That table supplies the V and J calls and clone size; D and trimming were determined from the DNA. The data contain roughly 110,000 clones, 60% to 85% of them singletons. V lost 3 bases, J lost 7 bases, and 6 bases lay in between. This CDR3 has 11 amino acids. The sequenced material came from peripheral blood. The clonotype originates from a man aged 65 to 85 with acute or convalescent COVID-19. The rearrangement uses TRBV12-3 or TRBV12-4 and TRBJ1-1; D unclear. CDR3 nucleotide sequence: TGTGCCAGCAGTTTCTCAGGTGAAGCTTTCTTT. Translation: CASSFSGEAFF.